This T cell receptor (beta chain) is drawn from a study of T cell repertoires in cytomegalovirus infection. Turning to the study itself: Peptides in the study included HLA-C-restricted and HLA-B-restricted CMV epitopes. It can be stated that public TCR beta signatures indicated CMV infection as well as a matching HLA type.

TCRdb independently ran MiXCR on the reads; one entry per CDR3 protein. The sample has about 130,000 distinct CDR3 sequences, over 25% seen once; the top ten hold roughly 50%. To note about this clonotype: Its antigen is undetermined.

Trimming removed 3 bases at V and 0 bases at J, with 8 bases between. The CDR3 spans 14 residues. The V gene's germline CDR1 is SGHVT and CDR2 SQSDAQ. Whole-study results and caveats: Predominance within the ex vivo response was attributable to HLA-C-restricted CMV-specific TCR beta clonotypes. The cumulative frequency of public TCR beta families distinguished individuals who carried CMV together with the relevant HLA.

The clonotype originates from a human donor in good health (CMV status not recorded). Some clones in this sample may be carry-over from other donors' samples. Material: CD8+ T cells from cultured PBMCs, obtained from culture after CMV antigen stimulation. This sequence joins TRBV7-4 and TRBJ1-1, with a possible D match to TRBD1 (5 bases). The CDR3 reads CASSFGAMNTEAFF. In DNA form, the CDR3 reads TGTGCCAGCAGCTTTGGGGCCATGAACACTGAAGCTTTCTTT.